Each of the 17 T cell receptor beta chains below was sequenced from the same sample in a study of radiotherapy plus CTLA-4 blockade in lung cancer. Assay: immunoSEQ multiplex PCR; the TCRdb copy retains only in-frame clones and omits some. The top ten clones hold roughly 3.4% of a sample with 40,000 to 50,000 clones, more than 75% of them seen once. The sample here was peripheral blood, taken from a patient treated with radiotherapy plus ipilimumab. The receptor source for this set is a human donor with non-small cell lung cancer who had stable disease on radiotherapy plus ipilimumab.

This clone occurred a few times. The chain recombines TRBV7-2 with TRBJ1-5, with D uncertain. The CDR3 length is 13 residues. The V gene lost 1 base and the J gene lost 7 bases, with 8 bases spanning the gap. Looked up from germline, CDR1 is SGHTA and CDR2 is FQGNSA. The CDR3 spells CASSLGASQPQHF. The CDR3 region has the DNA TGTGCCAGCAGCTTAGGCGCCTCCCAGCCCCAGCATTTT.

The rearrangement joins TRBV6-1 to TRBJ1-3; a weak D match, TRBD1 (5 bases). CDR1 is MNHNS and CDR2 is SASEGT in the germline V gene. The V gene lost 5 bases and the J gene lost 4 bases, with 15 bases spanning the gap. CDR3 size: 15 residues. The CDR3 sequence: CASSPREEGGNTIYF. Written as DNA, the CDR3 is TGTGCCAGCAGTCCCAGGGAGGAGGGAGGAAACACCATATATTTT.

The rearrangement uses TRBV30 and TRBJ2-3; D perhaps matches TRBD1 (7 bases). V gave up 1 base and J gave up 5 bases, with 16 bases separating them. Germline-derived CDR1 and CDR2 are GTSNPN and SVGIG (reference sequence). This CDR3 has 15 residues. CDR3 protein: CAWSAEGARKDTQYF. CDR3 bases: TGTGCCTGGAGTGCGGAGGGGGCGCGAAAAGATACGCAGTATTTT.

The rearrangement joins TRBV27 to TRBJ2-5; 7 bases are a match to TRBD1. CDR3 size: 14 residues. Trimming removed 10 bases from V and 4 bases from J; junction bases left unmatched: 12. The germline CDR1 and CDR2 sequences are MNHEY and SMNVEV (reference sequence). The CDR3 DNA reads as TGTGCCACCAAAATGGGACAGTACGGAGAGACCCAGTACTTC. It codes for CATKMGQYGETQYF.

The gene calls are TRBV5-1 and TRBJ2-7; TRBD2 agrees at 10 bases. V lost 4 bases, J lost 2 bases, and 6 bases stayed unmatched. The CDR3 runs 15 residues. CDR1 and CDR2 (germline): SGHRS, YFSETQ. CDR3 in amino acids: CASSATSGPAYEQYF. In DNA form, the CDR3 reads TGCGCCAGCAGCGCGACTAGCGGGCCGGCCTACGAGCAGTACTTC. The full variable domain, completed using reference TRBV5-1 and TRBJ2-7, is KAGVTQTPRYLIKTRGQQVTLSCSPISGHRSVSWYQQTPGQGLQFLFEYFSETQRNKGNFPGRFSGRQFSNSRSEMNVSTLELGDSALYLCASSATSGPAYEQYFGPGTRLTVT.

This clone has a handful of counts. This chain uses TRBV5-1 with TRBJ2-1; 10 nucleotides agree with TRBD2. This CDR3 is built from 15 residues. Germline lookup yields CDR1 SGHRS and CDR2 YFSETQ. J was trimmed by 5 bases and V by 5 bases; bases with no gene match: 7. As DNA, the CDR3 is TGCGCCAGCAGGTCTGGGACTAGCGTAAACAATGAGCAGTTCTTC. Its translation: CASRSGTSVNNEQFF.

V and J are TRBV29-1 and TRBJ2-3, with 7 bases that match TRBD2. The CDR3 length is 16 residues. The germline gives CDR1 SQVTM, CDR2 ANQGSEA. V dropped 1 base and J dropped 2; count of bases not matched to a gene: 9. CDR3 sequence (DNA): TGCAGCGTTGAAGGGGAGCGGGAATCAACCACAGATACGCAGTATTTT. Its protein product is CSVEGERESTTDTQYF.

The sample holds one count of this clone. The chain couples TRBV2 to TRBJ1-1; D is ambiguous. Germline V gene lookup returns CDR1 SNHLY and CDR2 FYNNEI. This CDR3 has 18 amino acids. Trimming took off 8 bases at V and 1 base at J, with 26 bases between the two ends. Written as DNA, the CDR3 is TGTGCCAGCGGGAGACTACAAAGGGCCGGACCGTCGAACACTGAAGCTTTCTTT. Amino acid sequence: CASGRLQRAGPSNTEAFF.

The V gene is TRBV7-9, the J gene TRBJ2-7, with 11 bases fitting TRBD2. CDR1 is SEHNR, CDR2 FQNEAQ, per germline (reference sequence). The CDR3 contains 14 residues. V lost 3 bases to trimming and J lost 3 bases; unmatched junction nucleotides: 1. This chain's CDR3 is CASSFGLAGYEQYF. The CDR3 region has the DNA TGTGCCAGCAGCTTCGGACTAGCGGGCTACGAGCAGTACTTC.

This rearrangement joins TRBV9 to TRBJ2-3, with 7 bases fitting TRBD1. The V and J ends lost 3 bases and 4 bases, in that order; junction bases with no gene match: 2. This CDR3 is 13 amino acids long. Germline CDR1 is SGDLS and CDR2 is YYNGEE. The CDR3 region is CASSADRSDTQYF. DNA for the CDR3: TGTGCCAGCAGCGCGGACAGGTCAGATACGCAGTATTTT.

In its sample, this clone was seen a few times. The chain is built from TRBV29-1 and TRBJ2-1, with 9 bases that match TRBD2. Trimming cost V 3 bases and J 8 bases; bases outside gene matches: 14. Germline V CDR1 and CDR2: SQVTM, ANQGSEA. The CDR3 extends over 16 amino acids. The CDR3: CSVDIPSGTFSDEQFF. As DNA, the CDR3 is TGCAGCGTTGATATACCTAGCGGGACCTTTTCGGATGAGCAGTTCTTC.

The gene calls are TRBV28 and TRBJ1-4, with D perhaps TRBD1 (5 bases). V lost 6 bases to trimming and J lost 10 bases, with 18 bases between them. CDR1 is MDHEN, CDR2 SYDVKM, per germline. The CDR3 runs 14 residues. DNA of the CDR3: TGTGCCAGCAGGAGCAGGGTATCCGAAGGAAAACTGTTTTTT. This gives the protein CASRSRVSEGKLFF.

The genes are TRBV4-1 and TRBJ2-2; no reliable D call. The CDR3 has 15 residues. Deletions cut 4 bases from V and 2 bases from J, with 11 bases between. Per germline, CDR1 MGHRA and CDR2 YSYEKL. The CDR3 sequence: CASSRRLINTGELFF. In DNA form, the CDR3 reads TGCGCCAGCAGCCGAAGACTCATAAACACCGGGGAGCTGTTTTTT.

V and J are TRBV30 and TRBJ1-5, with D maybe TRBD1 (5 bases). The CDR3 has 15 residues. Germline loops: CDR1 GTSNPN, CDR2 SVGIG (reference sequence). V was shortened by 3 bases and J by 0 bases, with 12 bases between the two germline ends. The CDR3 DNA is TGTGCCTGGAGGCAGGGAGGACTTAGCAATCAGCCCCAGCATTTT. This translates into CAWRQGGLSNQPQHF.

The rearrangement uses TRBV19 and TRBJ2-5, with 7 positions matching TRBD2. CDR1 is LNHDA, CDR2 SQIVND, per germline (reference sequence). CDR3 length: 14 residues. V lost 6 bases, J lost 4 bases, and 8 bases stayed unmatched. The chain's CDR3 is CASRDPGGRETQYF. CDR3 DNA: TGTGCCAGTAGAGACCCCGGGGGGAGAGAGACCCAGTACTTC. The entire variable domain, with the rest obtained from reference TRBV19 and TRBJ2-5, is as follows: DGGITQSPKYLFRKEGQNVTLSCEQNLNHDAMYWYRQDPGQGLRLIYYSQIVNDFQKGDIAEGYSVSREKKESFPLTVTSAQKNPTAFYLCASRDPGGRETQYFGPGTRLLVL.

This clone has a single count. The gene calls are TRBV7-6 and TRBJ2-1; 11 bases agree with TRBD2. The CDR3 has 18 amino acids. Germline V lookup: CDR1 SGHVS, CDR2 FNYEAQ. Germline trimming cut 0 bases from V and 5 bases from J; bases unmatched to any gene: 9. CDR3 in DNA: TGTGCCAGCAGCTTAGCAGTACTAGCGGGAGTGGTAAACAATGAGCAGTTCTTC. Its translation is CASSLAVLAGVVNNEQFF.

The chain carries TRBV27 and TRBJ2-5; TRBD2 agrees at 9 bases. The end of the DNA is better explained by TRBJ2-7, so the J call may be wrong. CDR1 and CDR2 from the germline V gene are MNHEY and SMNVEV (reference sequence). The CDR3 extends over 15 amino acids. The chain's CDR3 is CASSPRTSEAYEQYF. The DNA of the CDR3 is TGTGCCAGCAGCCCTAGGACTAGCGAAGCCTACGAGCAGTACTTC.